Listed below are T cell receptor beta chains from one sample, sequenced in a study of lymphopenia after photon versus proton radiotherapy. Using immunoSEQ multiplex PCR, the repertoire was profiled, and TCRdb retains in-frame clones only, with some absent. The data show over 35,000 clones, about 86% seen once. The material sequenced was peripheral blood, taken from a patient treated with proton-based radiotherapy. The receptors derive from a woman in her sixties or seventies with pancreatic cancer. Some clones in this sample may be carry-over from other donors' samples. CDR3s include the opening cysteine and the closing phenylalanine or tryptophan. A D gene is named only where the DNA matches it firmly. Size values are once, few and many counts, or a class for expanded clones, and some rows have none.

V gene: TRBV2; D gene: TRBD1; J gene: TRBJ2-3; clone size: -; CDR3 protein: CASFGTVLEVTTDTQYF; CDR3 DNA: TGTGCCAGCTTCGGGACAGTACTCGAGGTCACGACAGATACGCAGTATTTT
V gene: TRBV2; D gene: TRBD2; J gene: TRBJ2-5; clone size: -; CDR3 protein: CASGGTSARGETQYF; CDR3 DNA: TGTGCCAGCGGGGGGACTAGCGCGAGAGGGGAGACCCAGTACTTC
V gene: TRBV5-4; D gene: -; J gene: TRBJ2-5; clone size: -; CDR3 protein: CASSLEFQETQYF; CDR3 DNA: TGTGCCAGCAGCTTGGAATTCCAAGAGACCCAGTACTTC
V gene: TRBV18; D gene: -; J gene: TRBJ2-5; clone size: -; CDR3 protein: CASSPPTSQETQYF; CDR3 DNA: TGTGCCAGCTCACCACCGACCAGCCAAGAGACCCAGTACTTC
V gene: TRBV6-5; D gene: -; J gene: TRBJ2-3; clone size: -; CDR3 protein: CASSPFAGTDTQYF; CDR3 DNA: TGTGCCAGCAGCCCTTTCGCGGGAACAGATACGCAGTATTTT
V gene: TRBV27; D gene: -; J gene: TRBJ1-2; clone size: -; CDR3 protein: CASSAHIDYGYTF; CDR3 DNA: TGTGCCAGCAGTGCTCACATAGACTATGGCTACACCTTC
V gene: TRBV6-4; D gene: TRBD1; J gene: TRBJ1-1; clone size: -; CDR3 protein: CASIRQGATGAFF; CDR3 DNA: TGTGCCAGCATCAGACAGGGGGCAACGGGGGCTTTCTTT
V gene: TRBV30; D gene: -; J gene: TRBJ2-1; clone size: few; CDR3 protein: CAWSFATSYQFF; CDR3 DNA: TGTGCCTGGAGTTTCGCAACTAGCTACCAGTTCTTC
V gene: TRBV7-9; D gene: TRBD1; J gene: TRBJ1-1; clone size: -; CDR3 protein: CASSAPGQKNTEAFF; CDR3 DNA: TGTGCCAGCAGCGCACCGGGACAGAAGAACACTGAAGCTTTCTTT
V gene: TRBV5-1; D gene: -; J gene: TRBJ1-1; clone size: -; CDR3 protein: CASSLAEGVNTEAFF; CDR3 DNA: TGCGCCAGCAGCTTGGCCGAGGGGGTGAACACTGAAGCTTTCTTT
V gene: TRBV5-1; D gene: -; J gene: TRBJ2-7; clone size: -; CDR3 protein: CASSPRGQASYEQYF; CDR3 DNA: TGCGCCAGCAGCCCTCGTGGGCAGGCATCCTACGAGCAGTACTTC
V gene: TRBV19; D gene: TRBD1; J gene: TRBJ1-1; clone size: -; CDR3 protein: CASSIQGVGTEAFF; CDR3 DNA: TGTGCCAGTAGTATACAGGGGGTGGGCACTGAAGCTTTCTTT
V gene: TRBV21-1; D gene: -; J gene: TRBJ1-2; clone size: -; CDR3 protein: CASTPLKTGQSHTF; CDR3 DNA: TGTGCCAGCACCCCTCTTAAAACGGGACAGAGCCACACCTTC
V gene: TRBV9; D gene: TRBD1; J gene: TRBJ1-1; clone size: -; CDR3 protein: CASSVESTGVSTEAFF; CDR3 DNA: TGTGCCAGCAGCGTAGAATCGACAGGGGTAAGCACTGAAGCTTTCTTT
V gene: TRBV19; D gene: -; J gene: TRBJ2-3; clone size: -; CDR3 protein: CASSIKAGTDTQYF; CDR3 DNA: TGTGCCAGTAGTATAAAGGCCGGCACAGATACGCAGTATTTT
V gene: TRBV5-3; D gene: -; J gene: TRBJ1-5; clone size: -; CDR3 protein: CARSLVSNQPQHF; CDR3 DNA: TGTGCCAGAAGCTTGGTTAGCAATCAGCCCCAGCATTTT
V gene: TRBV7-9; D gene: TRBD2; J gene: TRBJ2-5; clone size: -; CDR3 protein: CASSSNKREGPEQETQYF; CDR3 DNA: TGTGCCAGCAGCTCTAACAAGCGGGAGGGCCCCGAACAAGAGACCCAGTACTTC
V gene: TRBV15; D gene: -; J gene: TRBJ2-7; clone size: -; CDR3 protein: CATSRDQSRYEQYF; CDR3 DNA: TGTGCCACCAGCAGAGATCAGTCCAGGTACGAGCAGTACTTC
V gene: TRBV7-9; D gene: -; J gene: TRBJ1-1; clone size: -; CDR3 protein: CASSLEGNTEAFF; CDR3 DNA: TGTGCCAGCAGCTTAGAAGGGAACACTGAAGCTTTCTTT
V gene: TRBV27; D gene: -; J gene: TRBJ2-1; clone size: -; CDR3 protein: CASSLSERGFRNEQFF; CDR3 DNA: TGTGCCAGCAGTTTATCGGAAAGGGGATTCAGGAATGAGCAGTTCTTC
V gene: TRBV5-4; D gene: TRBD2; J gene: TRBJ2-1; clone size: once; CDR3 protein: CASSLELAGVENEQFF; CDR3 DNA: TGTGCCAGCAGCTTGGAACTAGCGGGAGTTGAAAATGAGCAGTTCTTC
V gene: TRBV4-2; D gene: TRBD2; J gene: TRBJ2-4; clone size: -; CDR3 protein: CASSQEGGAGDKNIQYF; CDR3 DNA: TGTGCCAGCAGCCAAGAGGGAGGGGCGGGTGACAAAAACATTCAGTACTTC
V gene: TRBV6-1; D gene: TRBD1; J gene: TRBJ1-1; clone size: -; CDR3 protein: CASSGRTGRNTEAFF; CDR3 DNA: TGTGCCAGCAGTGGCCGGACAGGGAGGAACACTGAAGCTTTCTTT
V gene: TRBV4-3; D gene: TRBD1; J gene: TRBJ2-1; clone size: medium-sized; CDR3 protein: CASSQDQDRGVGGRIGEQFF; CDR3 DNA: TGCGCCAGCAGCCAAGATCAGGACAGGGGAGTTGGTGGGAGGATCGGGGAGCAGTTCTTC
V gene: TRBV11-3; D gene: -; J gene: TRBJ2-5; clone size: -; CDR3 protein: CASSRDYQETQYF; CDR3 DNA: TGTGCCAGCAGCCGGGACTACCAAGAGACCCAGTACTTC
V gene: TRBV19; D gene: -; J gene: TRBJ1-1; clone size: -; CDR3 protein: CASSIRPENTEAFF; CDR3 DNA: TGTGCCAGTAGTATCCGACCGGAGAACACTGAAGCTTTCTTT
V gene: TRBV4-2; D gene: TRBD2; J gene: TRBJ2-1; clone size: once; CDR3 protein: CASSPTSGTGYNEQFF; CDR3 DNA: TGTGCCAGCAGCCCGACTAGCGGGACGGGGTACAATGAGCAGTTCTTC
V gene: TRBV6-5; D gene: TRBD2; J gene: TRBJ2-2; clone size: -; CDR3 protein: CASSYGLAGAGELFF; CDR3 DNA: TGTGCCAGCAGTTATGGACTAGCGGGAGCCGGGGAGCTGTTTTTT
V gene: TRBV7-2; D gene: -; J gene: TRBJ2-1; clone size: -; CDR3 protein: CASSLGPGSFNNEQFF; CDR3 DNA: TGTGCCAGCAGCTTAGGGCCGGGATCCTTCAACAATGAGCAGTTCTTC
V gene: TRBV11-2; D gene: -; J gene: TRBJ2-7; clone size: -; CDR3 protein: CASSSNLDYFGEQYF; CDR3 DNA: TGTGCCAGCAGCTCAAATTTGGACTATTTTGGCGAGCAGTACTTC
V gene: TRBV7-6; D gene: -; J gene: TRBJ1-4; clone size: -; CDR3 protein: CASSLAGRGSEKLFF; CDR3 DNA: TGTGCCAGCAGCTTAGCGGGCAGGGGAAGTGAAAAACTGTTTTTT
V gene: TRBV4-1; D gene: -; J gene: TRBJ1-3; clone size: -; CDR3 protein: CASSPAGDSGNTIYF; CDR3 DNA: TGCGCCAGCAGCCCGGCGGGGGACTCCGGAAACACCATATATTTT
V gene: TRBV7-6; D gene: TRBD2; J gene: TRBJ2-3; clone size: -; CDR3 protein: CAIGLAGGAFTDTQYF; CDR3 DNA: TGTGCCATAGGACTAGCGGGAGGGGCCTTCACAGATACGCAGTATTTT
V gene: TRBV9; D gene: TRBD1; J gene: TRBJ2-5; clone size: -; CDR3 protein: CASSDRTGLAKETQYF; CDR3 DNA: TGTGCCAGCAGCGATCGGACAGGGCTTGCCAAGGAGACCCAGTACTTC
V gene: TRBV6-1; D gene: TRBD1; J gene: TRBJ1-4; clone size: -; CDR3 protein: CALRDRVNEKLFF; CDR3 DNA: TGTGCCCTGAGGGACAGAGTTAATGAAAAACTGTTTTTT
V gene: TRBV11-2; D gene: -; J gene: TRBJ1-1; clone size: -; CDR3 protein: CASSLSRGFTEAFF; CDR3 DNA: TGTGCCAGCAGCTTATCTAGGGGTTTCACTGAAGCTTTCTTT
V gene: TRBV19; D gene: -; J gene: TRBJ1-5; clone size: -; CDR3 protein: CASSIGSNGQPQHF; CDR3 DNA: TGTGCCAGTAGTATCGGTAGTAATGGTCAGCCCCAGCATTTT
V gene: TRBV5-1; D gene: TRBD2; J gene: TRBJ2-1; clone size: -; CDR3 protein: CASSGGGGRDNEQFF; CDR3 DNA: TGCGCCAGCAGCGGAGGCGGCGGGAGGGACAATGAGCAGTTCTTC
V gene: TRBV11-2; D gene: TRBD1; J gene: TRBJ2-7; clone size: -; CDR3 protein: CASSLDVWGQGAYEQYF; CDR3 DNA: TGTGCCAGCAGCTTAGACGTTTGGGGACAGGGGGCCTACGAGCAGTACTTC
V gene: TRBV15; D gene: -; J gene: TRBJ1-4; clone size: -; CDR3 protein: CATSGGGNNEKLFF; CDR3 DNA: TGTGCCACCAGCGGAGGGGGAAATAATGAAAAACTGTTTTTT
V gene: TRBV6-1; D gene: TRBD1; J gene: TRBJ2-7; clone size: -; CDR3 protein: CASNRNQGAGYEQYF; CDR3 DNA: TGTGCCAGCAATCGAAACCAGGGGGCTGGATACGAGCAGTACTTC
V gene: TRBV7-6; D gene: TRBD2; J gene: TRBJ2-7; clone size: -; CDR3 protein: CASSILAQSYEQYF; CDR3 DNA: TGTGCCAGCAGCATACTAGCGCAGTCCTACGAGCAGTACTTC
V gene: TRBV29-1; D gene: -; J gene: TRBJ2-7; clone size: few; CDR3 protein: CSVGEPSTYEQYF; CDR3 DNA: TGCAGCGTTGGAGAGCCCAGTACCTACGAGCAGTACTTC
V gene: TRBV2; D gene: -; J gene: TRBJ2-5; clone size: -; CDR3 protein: CASGDLAETQYF; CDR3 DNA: TGTGCCAGCGGGGACTTGGCAGAGACCCAGTACTTC